This T cell receptor (beta chain) derives from a study of cytomegalovirus exposure and HLA in healthy donors. Points from the study as a whole: TCR beta V- and J-gene trimming, according to a later analysis, was linked to a missense DCLRE1C variant. More clonal expansion characterized HLA-associated TCR beta chains than equally common others in a later analysis.

With respect to this clone: Its antigen is currently unknown.

Trimming removed 3 bases from V and 7 bases from J; junction bases left unmatched: 7. CDR1 and CDR2 from the germline V gene are KGHSH and LQKENI. This CDR3 region has 14 residues. PCR involved 60 Vbeta and 13 Jbeta primers. TCRdb keeps only in-frame clones here, not all; method: immunoSEQ multiplex PCR. Of fewer than 250,000 clones in the sample, about 80% are singletons; the top ten hold 0.6% to 0.7%. The V call is TRBV18, the J call TRBJ2-5; TRBD1 matches at 8 bases. Sequencing was done on a sample of PBMCs. The origin of this receptor is a man between 18 and 35 years old in good health and CMV-seronegative. The CDR3 region is CASSPGQARGTQYF. The CDR3 region has the DNA TGTGCCAGCTCACCGGGACAGGCAAGGGGGACCCAGTACTTC. Combining the CDR3 with reference TRBV18 and TRBJ2-5 gives the whole variable domain NAGVMQNPRHLVRRRGQEARLRCSPMKGHSHVYWYRQLPEEGLKFMVYLQKENIIDESGMPKERFSAEFPKEGPSILRIQQVVRGDSAAYFCASSPGQARGTQYFGPGTRLLVL.